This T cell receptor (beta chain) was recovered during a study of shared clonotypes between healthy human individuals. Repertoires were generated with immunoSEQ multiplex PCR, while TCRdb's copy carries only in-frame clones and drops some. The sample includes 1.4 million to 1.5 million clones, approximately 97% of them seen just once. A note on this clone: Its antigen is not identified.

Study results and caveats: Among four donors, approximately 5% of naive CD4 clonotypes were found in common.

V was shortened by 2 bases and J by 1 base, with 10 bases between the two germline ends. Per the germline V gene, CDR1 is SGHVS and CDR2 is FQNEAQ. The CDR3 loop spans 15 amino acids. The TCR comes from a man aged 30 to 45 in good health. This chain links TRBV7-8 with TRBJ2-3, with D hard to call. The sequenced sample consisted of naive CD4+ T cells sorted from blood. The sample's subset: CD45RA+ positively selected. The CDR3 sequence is CASSLSRYRTDTQYF. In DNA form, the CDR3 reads TGTGCCAGCAGCTTAAGCCGTTACCGCACAGATACGCAGTATTTT.